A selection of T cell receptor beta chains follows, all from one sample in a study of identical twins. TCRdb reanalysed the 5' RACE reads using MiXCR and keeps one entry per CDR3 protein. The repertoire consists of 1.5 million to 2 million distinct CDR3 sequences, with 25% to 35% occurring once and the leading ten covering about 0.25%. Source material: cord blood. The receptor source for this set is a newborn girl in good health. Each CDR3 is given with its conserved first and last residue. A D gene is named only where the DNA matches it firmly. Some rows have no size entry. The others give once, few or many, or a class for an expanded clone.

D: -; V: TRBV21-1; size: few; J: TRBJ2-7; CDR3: CASPAGTGSYEQYF; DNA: TGTGCCAGCCCTGCCGGGACAGGGTCCTACGAGCAGTACTTC
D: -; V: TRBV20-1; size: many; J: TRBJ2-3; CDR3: CSARPSTDTQYF; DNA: TGCAGTGCTAGACCTAGCACAGATACGCAGTATTTT
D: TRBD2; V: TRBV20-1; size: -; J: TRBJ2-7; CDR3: CSARLLAGVVDEQYF; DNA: TGCAGTGCTAGGCTACTAGCGGGAGTTGTAGATGAGCAGTACTTC
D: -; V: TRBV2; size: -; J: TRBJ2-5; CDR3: CASKGEVGEQYF; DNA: TGTGCCAGCAAGGGGGAAGTGGGGGAGCAGTACTTC
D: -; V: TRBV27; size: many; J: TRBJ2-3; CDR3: CASSFPGGTDTQYF; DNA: TGTGCCAGCAGTTTTCCAGGGGGCACAGATACGCAGTATTTT
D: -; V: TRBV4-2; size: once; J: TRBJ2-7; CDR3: CASSQVEGPTYEQYF; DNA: TGTGCCAGCAGCCAAGTTGAAGGCCCAACCTACGAGCAGTACTTC
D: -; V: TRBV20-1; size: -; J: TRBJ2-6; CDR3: CSAIRGVSSGANVLTF; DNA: TGCAGTGCTATCAGGGGAGTTAGCTCTGGGGCCAACGTCCTGACTTTC
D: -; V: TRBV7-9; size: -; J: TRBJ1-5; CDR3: CASSLGQRGNQPQHF; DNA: TGTGCCAGCAGCTTGGGGCAGAGGGGCAATCAGCCCCAGCATTTT
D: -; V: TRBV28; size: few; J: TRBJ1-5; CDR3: CASTTGLYSNQPQHF; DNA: TGTGCCAGCACGACAGGCCTCTATAGCAATCAGCCCCAGCATTTT
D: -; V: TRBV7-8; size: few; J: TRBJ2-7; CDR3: CASSLSTWEQYF; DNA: TGTGCCAGCAGCTTATCCACGTGGGAGCAGTACTTC
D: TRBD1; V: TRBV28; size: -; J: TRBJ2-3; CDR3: CASSLPLDRGTDTQYF; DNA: TGTGCCAGCAGTTTACCCCTCGACAGGGGCACAGATACGCAGTATTTT
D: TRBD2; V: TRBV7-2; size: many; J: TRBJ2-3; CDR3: CASSLYPSGYTDTQYF; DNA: TGTGCCAGCAGCTTATATCCTAGCGGGTACACAGATACGCAGTATTTT
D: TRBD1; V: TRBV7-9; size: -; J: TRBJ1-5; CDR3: CASSAGTGRNWPQHF; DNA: TGTGCCAGCAGCGCCGGGACAGGGCGAAATTGGCCCCAGCATTTT
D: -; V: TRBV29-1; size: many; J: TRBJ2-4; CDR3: CSVDMRQGSQQYF; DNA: TGCAGCGTTGATATGCGGCAGGGCAGTCAGCAGTACTTC
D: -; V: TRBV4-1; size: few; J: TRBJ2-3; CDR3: CASSQFKAATDTQYF; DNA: TGCGCCAGCAGCCAATTCAAGGCGGCCACAGATACGCAGTATTTT
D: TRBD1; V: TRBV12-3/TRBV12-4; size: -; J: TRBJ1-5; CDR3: CASSLELGQGYQPQHF; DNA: TGTGCCAGCAGTTTAGAGCTGGGACAGGGCTATCAGCCCCAGCATTTT
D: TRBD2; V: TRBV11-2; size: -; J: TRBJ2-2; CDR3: CASRWLAGGTGELFF; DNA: TGTGCCAGCAGGTGGCTAGCGGGAGGCACCGGGGAGCTGTTTTTT
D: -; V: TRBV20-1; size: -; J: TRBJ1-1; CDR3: CSATRVRAFF; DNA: TGCAGTGCAACCCGGGTACGAGCTTTCTTT
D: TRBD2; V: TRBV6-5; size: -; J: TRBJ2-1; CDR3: CASSYLAVGGNNEQFF; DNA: TGTGCCAGCAGTTACCTAGCGGTGGGGGGTAACAATGAGCAGTTCTTC
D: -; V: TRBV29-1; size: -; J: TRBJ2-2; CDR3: CSARDNPNTGELFF; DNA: TGCAGCGCCCGTGACAACCCGAACACCGGGGAGCTGTTTTTT
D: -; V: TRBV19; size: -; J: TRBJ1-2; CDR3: CASGTPGFDGYTF; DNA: TGTGCCAGTGGGACCCCGGGGTTTGATGGCTACACCTTC
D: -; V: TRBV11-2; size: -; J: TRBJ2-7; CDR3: CASGPGQAYEQYF; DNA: TGTGCCAGCGGGCCGGGACAAGCCTACGAGCAGTACTTC
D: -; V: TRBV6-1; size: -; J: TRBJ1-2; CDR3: CASSEPTVDYGYTF; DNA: TGTGCCAGCAGTGAACCGACAGTTGACTATGGCTACACCTTC
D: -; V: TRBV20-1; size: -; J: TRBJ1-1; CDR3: CSASLPGGYTEAFF; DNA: TGCAGTGCTAGTCTCCCGGGGGGGTACACTGAAGCTTTCTTT
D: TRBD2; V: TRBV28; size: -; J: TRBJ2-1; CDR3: CASSSPRGGVMRGAYNEQFF; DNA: TGTGCCAGCAGTTCCCCCCGTGGGGGAGTCATGCGGGGGGCCTACAATGAGCAGTTCTTC
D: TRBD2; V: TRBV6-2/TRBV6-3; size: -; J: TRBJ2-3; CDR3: CASSHGLAGGPASDTQYF; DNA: TGTGCCAGCAGTCACGGACTAGCGGGGGGGCCGGCCTCAGATACGCAGTATTTT
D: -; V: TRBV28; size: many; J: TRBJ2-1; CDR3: CASSLTGSYNEQFF; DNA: TGTGCCAGCAGTTTAACCGGGAGCTACAATGAGCAGTTCTTC
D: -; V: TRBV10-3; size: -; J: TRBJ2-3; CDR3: CAIKGGVPLTDTQYF; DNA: TGTGCCATCAAAGGCGGGGTTCCACTCACAGATACGCAGTATTTT
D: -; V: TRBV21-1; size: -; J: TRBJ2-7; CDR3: CASSKKYGDTTYEQYF; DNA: TGTGCCAGCAGCAAAAAGTATGGGGACACTACCTACGAGCAGTACTTC
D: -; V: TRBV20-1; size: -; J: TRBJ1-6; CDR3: CSAVPRQTNSPLHF; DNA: TGCAGTGCCGTCCCACGGCAGACTAATTCACCCCTCCACTTT
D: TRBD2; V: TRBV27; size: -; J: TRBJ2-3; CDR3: CASSSPLTSGRASDTQYF; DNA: TGTGCCAGCAGTTCCCCTTTAACTAGCGGGAGGGCCTCCGATACGCAGTATTTT
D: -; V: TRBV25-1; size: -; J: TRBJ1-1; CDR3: CASSESRDGDTEAFF; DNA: TGTGCCAGCAGTGAAAGCAGGGACGGGGACACTGAAGCTTTCTTT
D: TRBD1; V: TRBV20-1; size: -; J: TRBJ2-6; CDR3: CSARQLWTGGSGANVLTF; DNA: TGCAGTGCTAGACAGTTGTGGACAGGGGGCTCTGGGGCCAACGTCCTGACTTTC
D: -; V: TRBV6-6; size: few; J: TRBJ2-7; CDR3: CASGISGSYYEQYF; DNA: TGTGCCAGCGGAATATCCGGGTCCTACTACGAGCAGTACTTC
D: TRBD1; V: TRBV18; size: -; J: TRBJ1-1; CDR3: CASGTGKVNTEAFF; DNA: TGTGCCAGTGGGACAGGGAAGGTCAACACTGAAGCTTTCTTT
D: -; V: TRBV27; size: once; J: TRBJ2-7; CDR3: CASSLASRIQAEQYF; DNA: TGTGCCAGCAGTTTGGCGTCCCGTATTCAGGCCGAGCAGTACTTC
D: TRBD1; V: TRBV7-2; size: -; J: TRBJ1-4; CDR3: CASSPQGQVGLVKLFF; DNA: TGTGCCAGCAGCCCCCAGGGACAGGTTGGCCTGGTGAAACTGTTTTTT
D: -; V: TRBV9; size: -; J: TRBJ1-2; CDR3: CASSVAFPPRPNYGYTF; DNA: TGTGCCAGCAGCGTAGCATTTCCCCCCCGCCCTAACTATGGCTACACCTTC
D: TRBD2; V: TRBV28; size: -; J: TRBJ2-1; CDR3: CASSPTSAYNEQFF; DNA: TGTGCCAGCAGTCCTACTAGCGCCTACAATGAGCAGTTCTTC
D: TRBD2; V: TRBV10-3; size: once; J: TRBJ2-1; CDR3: CAISAREGETQFF; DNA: TGTGCCATCAGTGCCAGGGAGGGAGAGACCCAGTTCTTC
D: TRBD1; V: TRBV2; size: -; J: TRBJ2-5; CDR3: CASSGHRGQETQYF; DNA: TGTGCCAGCAGTGGACACAGGGGACAAGAGACCCAGTACTTC
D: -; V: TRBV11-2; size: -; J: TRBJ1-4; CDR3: CASSLNRAEEKLFF; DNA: TGTGCCAGCAGCTTGAACAGGGCCGAGGAAAAACTGTTTTTT
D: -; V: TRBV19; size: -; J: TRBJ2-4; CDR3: CASSISSGLNIQYF; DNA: TGTGCCAGTAGTATCTCGTCGGGACTGAACATTCAGTACTTC
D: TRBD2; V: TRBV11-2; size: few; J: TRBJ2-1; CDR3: CASSLPGLAGAPLNNEQFF; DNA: TGTGCCAGCAGCTTGCCTGGACTAGCGGGAGCCCCCTTGAACAATGAGCAGTTCTTC
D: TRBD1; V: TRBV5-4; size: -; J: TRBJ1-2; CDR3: CASSLGQGVSYGYTF; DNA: TGTGCCAGCAGCTTAGGACAGGGTGTTAGCTATGGCTACACCTTC
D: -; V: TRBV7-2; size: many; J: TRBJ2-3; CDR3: CASSLVLVSTDTQYF; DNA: TGTGCCAGCAGCTTAGTTCTTGTGAGCACAGATACGCAGTATTTT
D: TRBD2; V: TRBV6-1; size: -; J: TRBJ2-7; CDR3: CASSPILIAGGSYEQYF; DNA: TGTGCCAGCAGTCCCATCCTAATAGCGGGAGGCTCCTACGAGCAGTACTTC